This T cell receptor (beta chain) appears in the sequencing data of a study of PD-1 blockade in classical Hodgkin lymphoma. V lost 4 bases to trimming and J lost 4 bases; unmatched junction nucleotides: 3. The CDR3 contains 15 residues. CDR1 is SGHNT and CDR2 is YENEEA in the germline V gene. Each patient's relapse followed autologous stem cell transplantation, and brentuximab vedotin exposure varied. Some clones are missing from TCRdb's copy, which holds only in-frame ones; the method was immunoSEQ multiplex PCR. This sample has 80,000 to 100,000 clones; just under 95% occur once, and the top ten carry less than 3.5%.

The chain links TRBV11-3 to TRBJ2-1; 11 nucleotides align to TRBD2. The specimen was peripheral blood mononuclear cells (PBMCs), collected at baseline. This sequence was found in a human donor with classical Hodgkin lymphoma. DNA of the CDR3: TGTGCCAGCAGCTCGGGACTAGCGGCGTACAATGAGCAGTTCTTC. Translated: CASSSGLAAYNEQFF.